These 8 T cell receptor beta chains originate from one sample sequenced in a study of shared clonotypes between healthy human individuals. The data were produced by immunoSEQ multiplex PCR, yet TCRdb's version contains in-frame clones alone and is incomplete. Found here are about 2,500,000 clones, around 94% of them singletons; the top ten hold roughly 0.14%. Sequencing used naive CD4+ T cells sorted from blood. Subset meaning: CD45RA+ positively selected. The receptors shown here come from a young man in good health.

The chain is built from TRBV6-4 and TRBJ1-4; 8 positions agree with TRBD1. The germline CDR1 and CDR2 sequences are MRHNA and SNTAGT. The CDR3 spans 15 residues. The trim removed 7 bases at V and 5 bases at J, leaving 9 bases unmatched. The CDR3 coding sequence is TGTGCCAGCAACCTAGACAGGGGATGGAATGAAAAACTGTTTTTT. It is translated as CASNLDRGWNEKLFF.

The genes are TRBV7-2 and TRBJ2-5; the D gene is possibly TRBD1 (6 bases). Germline V gene lookup returns CDR1 SGHTA and CDR2 FQGNSA. V was clipped by 3 bases and J by 7 bases, with 12 bases between them. The CDR3 loop spans 13 amino acids. CDR3 bases: TGTGCCAGCAGCTTGAGGGGGTTGGGGACCCAGTACTTC. It translates to CASSLRGLGTQYF.

This rearrangement joins TRBV7-9 to TRBJ2-2, with D unclear. Trimming took 5 bases from V and 3 from J, leaving 13 bases between them. Germline loops: CDR1 SEHNR, CDR2 FQNEAQ (reference sequence). The CDR3 covers 15 residues. CDR3 residues: CASSQRASYTGELFF. The CDR3 DNA is TGTGCCAGCAGCCAGCGAGCCTCCTACACCGGGGAGCTGTTTTTT.

This rearrangement joins TRBV7-2 to TRBJ2-3, with D hard to call. CDR1 is SGHTA, CDR2 FQGNSA, per germline. V lost 0 bases, J lost 1 base, and 11 bases lay in between. This CDR3 comprises 16 residues. In DNA form, the CDR3 reads TGTGCCAGCAGCTTAGCAGCCCCCTCGGGCACAGATACGCAGTATTTT. Protein product: CASSLAAPSGTDTQYF.

This clone occurred a few times. The rearrangement uses TRBV28 and TRBJ1-5; 11 nucleotides align to TRBD1. Trimming removed 3 bases from V and 7 bases from J; junction bases left unmatched: 5. The germline V gene encodes CDR1 MDHEN and CDR2 SYDVKM. CDR3 size: 15 residues. In DNA form, the CDR3 reads TGTGCCAGCAGTTTGACCGGGACAGGGGGACAGCCCCAGCATTTT. It specifies CASSLTGTGGQPQHF. Full variable domain (rest looked up from reference TRBV28 and TRBJ1-5): DVKVTQSSRYLVKRTGEKVFLECVQDMDHENMFWYRQDPGLGLRLIYFSYDVKMKEKGDIPEGYSVSREKKERFSLILESASTNQTSMYLCASSLTGTGGQPQHFGDGTRLSIL.

This chain uses TRBV5-3 with TRBJ1-1, with a weak D call TRBD1 (6 bases). TRBV5-3 is an ORF, and what it does is uncertain. The V and J ends lost 4 bases and 4 bases respectively, with 17 bases between them. There are 15 residues in the CDR3. CDR3 residues: CARSPERGGATEAFF. The CDR3 region has the DNA TGTGCCAGAAGCCCCGAGAGGGGGGGAGCCACTGAAGCTTTCTTT.

This chain uses TRBV18 with TRBJ2-6; 9 nucleotides line up with TRBD2. Germline V lookup: CDR1 KGHSH, CDR2 LQKENI. With V trimmed by 4 bases and J by 4 bases, 8 bases remained unmatched. This CDR3 has 17 amino acids. The CDR3 DNA reads TGTGCCAGCTCACGGCCGGGACTAGCTTCCGGGGCCAACGTCCTGACTTTC. As protein: CASSRPGLASGANVLTF.

This rearrangement joins TRBV5-1 to TRBJ2-3; 10 nucleotides line up with TRBD2. The J segment lost 0 bases and the V segment lost 4 bases, leaving 11 bases of the junction unmatched. Germline assignment: CDR1 SGHRS and CDR2 YFSETQ. The CDR3 sequence is 18 residues long. This CDR3 is CASSRRNLAGDSTDTQYF. The CDR3 bases are TGCGCCAGCAGCCGGAGGAATCTAGCGGGGGATAGCACAGATACGCAGTATTTT. The variable domain in full, completed from reference TRBV5-1 and TRBJ2-3, reads KAGVTQTPRYLIKTRGQQVTLSCSPISGHRSVSWYQQTPGQGLQFLFEYFSETQRNKGNFPGRFSGRQFSNSRSEMNVSTLELGDSALYLCASSRRNLAGDSTDTQYFGPGTRLTVL.